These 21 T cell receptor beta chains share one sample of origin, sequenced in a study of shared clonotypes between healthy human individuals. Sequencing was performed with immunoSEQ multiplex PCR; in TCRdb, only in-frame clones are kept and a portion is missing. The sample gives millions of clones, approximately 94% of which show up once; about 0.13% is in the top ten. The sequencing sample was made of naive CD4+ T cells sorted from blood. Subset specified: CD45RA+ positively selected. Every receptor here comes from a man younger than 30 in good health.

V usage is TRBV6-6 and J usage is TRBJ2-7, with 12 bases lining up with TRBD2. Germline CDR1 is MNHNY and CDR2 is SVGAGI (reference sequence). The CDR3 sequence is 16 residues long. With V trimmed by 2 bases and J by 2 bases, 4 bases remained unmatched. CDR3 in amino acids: CASSYRTSGETYEQYF. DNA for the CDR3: TGTGCCAGCAGTTACCGGACTAGCGGGGAGACCTACGAGCAGTACTTC.

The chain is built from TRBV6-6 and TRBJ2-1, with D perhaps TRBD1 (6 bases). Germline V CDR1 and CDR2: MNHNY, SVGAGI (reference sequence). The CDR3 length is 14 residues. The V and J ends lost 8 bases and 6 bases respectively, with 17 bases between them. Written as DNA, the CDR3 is TGTGCCAGCCACATTCAACAGGGCCGCAATGAGCAGTTCTTC. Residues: CASHIQQGRNEQFF.

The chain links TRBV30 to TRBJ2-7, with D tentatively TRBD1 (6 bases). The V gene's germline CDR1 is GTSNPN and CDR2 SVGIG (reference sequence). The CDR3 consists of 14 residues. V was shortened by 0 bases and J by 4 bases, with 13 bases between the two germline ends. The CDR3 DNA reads TGTGCCTGGAGTGTACTAGGGGGAGTTTACGAGCAGTACTTC. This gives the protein CAWSVLGGVYEQYF.

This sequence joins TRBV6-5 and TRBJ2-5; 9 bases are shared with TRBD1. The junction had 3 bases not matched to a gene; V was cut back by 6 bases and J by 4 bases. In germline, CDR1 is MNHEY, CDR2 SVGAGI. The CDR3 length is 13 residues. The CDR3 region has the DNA TGTGCCAGCAGCCGGACAGGGGCAGAGACCCAGTACTTC. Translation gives CASSRTGAETQYF.

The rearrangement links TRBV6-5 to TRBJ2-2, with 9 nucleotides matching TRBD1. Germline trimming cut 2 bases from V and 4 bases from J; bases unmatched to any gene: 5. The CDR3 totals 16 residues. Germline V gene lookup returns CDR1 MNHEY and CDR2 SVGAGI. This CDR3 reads CASSYTDRGSTGELFF. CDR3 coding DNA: TGTGCCAGCAGTTACACGGACAGGGGAAGCACCGGGGAGCTGTTTTTT.

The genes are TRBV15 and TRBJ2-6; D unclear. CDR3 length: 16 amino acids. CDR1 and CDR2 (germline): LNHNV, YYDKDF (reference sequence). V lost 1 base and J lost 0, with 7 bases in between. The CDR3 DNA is TGTGCCACCAGCAGAGGGGCGAGCTCTGGGGCCAACGTCCTGACTTTC. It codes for CATSRGASSGANVLTF.

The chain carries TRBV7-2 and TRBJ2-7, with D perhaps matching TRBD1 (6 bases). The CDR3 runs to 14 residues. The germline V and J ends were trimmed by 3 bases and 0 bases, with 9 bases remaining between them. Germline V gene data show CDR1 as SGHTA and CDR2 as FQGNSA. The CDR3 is CASSLTGPSYEQYF. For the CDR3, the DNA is TGTGCCAGCAGCTTGACAGGTCCCTCCTACGAGCAGTACTTC. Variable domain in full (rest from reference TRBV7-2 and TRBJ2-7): GAGVSQSPSNKVTEKGKDVELRCDPISGHTALYWYRQSLGQGLEFLIYFQGNSAPDKSGLPSDRFSAERTGGSVSTLTIQRTQQEDSAVYLCASSLTGPSYEQYFGPGTRLTVT.

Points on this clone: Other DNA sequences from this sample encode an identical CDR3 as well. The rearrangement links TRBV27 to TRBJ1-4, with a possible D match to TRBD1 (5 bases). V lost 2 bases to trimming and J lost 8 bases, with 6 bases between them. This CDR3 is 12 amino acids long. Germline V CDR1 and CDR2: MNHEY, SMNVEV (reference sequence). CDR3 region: CASSLRGEKLFF. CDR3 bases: TGTGCCAGCAGTTTAAGGGGCGAAAAACTGTTTTTT.

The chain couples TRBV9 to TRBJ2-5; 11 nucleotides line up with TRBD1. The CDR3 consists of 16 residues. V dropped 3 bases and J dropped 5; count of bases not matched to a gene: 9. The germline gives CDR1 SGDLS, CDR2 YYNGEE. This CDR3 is CASSELDRGPLETQYF. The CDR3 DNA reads TGTGCCAGCAGCGAACTGGACAGGGGGCCGTTGGAGACCCAGTACTTC. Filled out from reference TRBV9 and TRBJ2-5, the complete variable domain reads DSGVTQTPKHLITATGQRVTLRCSPRSGDLSVYWYQQSLDQGLQFLIQYYNGEERAKGNILERFSAQQFPDLHSELNLSSLELGDSALYFCASSELDRGPLETQYFGPGTRLLVL.

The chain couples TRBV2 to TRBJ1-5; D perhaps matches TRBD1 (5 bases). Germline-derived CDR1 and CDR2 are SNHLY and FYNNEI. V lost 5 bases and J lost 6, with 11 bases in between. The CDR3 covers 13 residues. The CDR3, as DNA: TGTGCCAGCAGTCGACAGACCGGTCAGCCCCAGCATTTT. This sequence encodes CASSRQTGQPQHF.

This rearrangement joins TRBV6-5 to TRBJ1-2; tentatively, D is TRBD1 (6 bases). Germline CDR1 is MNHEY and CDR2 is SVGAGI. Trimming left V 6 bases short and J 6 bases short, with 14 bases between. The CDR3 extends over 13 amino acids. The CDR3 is CASRKTGSDGYTF. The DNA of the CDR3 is TGTGCCAGCAGGAAGACAGGCAGTGATGGCTACACCTTC.

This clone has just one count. CDR3 protein: CASRTGLNQPQHF. CDR3 DNA: TGTGCCAGCAGGACAGGGCTGAATCAGCCCCAGCATTTT. V usage is TRBV6-6 and J usage is TRBJ1-5; TRBD1 matches 7 bases. This CDR3 has 13 residues. V lost 6 bases, J lost 4 bases, and 3 bases stayed unmatched. CDR1 is MNHNY, CDR2 SVGAGI, per germline (reference sequence).

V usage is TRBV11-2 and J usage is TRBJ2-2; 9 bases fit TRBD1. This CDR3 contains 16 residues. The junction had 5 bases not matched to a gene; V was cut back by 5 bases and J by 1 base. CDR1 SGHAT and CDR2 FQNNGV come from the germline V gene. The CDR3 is CASSPGGQGNTGELFF. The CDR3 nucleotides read TGTGCCAGCAGCCCAGGGGGACAGGGGAACACCGGGGAGCTGTTTTTT.

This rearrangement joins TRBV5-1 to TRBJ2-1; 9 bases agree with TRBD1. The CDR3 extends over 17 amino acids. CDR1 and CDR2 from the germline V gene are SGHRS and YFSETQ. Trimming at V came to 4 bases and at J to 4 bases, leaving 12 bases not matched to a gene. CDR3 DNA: TGCGCCAGCAGCGGCTACCCGGGACAGGGAGGGTACAATGAGCAGTTCTTC. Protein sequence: CASSGYPGQGGYNEQFF. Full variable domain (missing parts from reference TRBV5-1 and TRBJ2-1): KAGVTQTPRYLIKTRGQQVTLSCSPISGHRSVSWYQQTPGQGLQFLFEYFSETQRNKGNFPGRFSGRQFSNSRSEMNVSTLELGDSALYLCASSGYPGQGGYNEQFFGPGTRLTVL.

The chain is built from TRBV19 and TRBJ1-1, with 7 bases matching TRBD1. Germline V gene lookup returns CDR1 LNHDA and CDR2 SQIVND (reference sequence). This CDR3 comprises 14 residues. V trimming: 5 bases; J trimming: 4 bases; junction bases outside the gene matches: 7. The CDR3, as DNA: TGTGCCAGTAGTCCGCAGGGGGAGACCACTGAAGCTTTCTTT. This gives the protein CASSPQGETTEAFF.

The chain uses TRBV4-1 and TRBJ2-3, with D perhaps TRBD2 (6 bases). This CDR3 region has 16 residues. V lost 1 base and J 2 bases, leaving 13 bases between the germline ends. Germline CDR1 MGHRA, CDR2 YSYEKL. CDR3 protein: CASSQGEWGDTDTQYF. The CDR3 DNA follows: TGCGCCAGCAGCCAAGGAGAGTGGGGGGACACAGATACGCAGTATTTT.

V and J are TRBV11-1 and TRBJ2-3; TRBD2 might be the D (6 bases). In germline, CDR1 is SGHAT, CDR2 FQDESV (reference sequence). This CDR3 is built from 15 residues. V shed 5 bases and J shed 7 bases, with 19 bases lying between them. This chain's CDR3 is CASSLRDWGGYTQYF. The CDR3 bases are TGTGCCAGCAGCCTCCGGGACTGGGGCGGGTATACGCAGTATTTT.

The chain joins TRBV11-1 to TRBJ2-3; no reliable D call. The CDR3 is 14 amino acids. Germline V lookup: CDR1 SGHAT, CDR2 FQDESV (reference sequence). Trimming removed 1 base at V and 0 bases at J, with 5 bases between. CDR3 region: CASSLEGSTDTQYF. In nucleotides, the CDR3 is TGTGCCAGCAGCTTAGAAGGAAGCACAGATACGCAGTATTTT.

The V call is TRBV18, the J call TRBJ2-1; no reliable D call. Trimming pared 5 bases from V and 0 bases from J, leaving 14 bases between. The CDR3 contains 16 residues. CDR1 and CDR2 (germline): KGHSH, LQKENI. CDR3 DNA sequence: TGTGCCAGCTCATCCTCAACTCTTTCCTCCTACAATGAGCAGTTCTTC. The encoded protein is CASSSSTLSSYNEQFF.

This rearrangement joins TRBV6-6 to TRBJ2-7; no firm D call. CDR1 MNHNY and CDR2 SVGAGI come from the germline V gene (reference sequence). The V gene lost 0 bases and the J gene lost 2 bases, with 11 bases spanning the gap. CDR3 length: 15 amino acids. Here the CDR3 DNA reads TGTGCCAGCAGTTACTCGATACTCCAGACCTACGAGCAGTACTTC. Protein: CASSYSILQTYEQYF.

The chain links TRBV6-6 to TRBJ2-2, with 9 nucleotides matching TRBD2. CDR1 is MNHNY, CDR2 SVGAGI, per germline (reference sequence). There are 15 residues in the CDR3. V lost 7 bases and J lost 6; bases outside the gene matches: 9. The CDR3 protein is CASIKAGGSAGELFF. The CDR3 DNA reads TGTGCCAGCATCAAAGCGGGAGGATCAGCCGGGGAGCTGTTTTTT.